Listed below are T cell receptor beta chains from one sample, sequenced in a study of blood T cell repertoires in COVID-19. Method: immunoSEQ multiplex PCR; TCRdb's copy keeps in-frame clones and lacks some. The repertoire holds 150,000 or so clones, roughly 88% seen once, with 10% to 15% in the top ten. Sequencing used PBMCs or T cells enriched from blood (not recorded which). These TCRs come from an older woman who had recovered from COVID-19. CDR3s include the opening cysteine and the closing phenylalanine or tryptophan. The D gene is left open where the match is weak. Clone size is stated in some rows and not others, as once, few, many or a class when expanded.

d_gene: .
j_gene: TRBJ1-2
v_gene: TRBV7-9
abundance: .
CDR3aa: CASSFRTNYGYTF
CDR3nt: TGTGCCAGCAGCTTCCGTACTAACTATGGCTACACCTTC

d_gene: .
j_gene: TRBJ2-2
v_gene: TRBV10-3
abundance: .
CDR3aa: CAIQLYTGELFF
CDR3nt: TGTGCCATCCAACTTTACACCGGGGAGCTGTTTTTT

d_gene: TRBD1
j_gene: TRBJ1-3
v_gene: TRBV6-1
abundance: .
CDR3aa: CASSDQGVISGNTIYF
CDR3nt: TGTGCCAGCAGTGACCAGGGGGTGATCTCTGGAAACACCATATATTTT

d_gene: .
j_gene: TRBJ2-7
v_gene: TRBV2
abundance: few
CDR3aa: CASSGGAGYEQYF
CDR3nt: TGTGCCAGCAGTGGCGGGGCAGGCTACGAGCAGTACTTC

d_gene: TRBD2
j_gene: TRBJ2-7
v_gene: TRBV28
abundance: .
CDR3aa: CASTSGTHEQYF
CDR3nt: TGTGCCAGTACTAGCGGGACCCACGAGCAGTACTTC

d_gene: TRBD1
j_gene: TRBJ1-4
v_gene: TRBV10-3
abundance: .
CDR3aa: CAISPQGGGEKLFF
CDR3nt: TGTGCCATCAGTCCACAGGGGGGCGGCGAAAAACTGTTTTTT

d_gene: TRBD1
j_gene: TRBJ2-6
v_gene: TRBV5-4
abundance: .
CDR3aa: CASSPDRGGSGANVLTF
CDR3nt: TGTGCCAGCAGTCCGGACAGGGGGGGCTCTGGGGCCAACGTCCTGACTTTC

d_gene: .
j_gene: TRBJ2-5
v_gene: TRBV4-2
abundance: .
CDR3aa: CASSPGLAKKETQYF
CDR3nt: TGTGCCAGCAGCCCCGGACTGGCGAAGAAAGAGACCCAGTACTTC

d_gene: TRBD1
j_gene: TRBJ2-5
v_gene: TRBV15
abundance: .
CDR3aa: CATSRGDSSNQETQYF
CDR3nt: TGTGCCACCAGCAGAGGGGACAGTTCGAACCAAGAGACCCAGTACTTC

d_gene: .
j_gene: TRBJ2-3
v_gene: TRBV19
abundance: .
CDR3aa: CASTGRPTDTQYF
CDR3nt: TGTGCCAGTACAGGCCGCCCGACAGATACGCAGTATTTT

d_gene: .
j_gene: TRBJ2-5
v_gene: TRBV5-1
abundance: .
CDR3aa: CASSDGNTGGETQYF
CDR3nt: TGCGCCAGCAGCGACGGGAATACGGGCGGGGAGACCCAGTACTTC

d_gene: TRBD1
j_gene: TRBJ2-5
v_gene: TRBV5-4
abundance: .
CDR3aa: CASSPTGQGGETQYF
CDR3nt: TGTGCCAGCAGCCCAACCGGACAGGGAGGAGAGACCCAGTACTTC

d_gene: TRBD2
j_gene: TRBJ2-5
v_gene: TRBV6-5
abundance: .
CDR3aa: CASMLAGGVQYF
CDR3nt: TGTGCCAGCATGCTAGCGGGGGGGGTCCAGTACTTC

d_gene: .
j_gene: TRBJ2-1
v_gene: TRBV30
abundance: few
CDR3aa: CAWDSYNEQFF
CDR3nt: TGTGCCTGGGACAGTTACAATGAGCAGTTCTTC

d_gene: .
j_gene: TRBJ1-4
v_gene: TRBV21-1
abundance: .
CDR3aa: CASPFGGESREKLFF
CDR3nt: TGTGCCAGCCCGTTCGGGGGGGAGTCTCGTGAAAAACTGTTTTTT

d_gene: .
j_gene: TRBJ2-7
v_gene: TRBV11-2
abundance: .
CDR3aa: CASSVLLGTPLVEQYF
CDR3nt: TGTGCCAGCAGTGTATTACTCGGGACTCCCCTCGTCGAGCAGTACTTC

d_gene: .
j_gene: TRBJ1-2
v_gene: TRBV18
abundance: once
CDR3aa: CASSPGATADYGYTF
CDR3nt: TGTGCCAGCTCACCAGGGGCCACAGCAGACTATGGCTACACCTTC

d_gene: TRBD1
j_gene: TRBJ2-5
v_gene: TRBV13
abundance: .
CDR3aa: CASSLEGQGQETQYF
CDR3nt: TGTGCCAGCAGCTTAGAGGGACAGGGCCAAGAGACCCAGTACTTC

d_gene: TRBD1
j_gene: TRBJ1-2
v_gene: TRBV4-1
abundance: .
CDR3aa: CASSQGLMTGNGYTF
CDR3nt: TGCGCCAGCAGCCAGGGATTGATGACAGGGAATGGCTACACCTTC

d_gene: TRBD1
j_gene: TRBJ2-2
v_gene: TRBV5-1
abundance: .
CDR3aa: CASSTGTGGNTGELFF
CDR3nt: TGCGCCAGCAGCACCGGGACAGGGGGAAACACCGGGGAGCTGTTTTTT

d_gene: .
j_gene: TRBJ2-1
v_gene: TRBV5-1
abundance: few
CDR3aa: CASSPSPGYFNEQFF
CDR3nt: TGCGCCAGCAGCCCCTCCCCCGGGTACTTCAATGAGCAGTTCTTC

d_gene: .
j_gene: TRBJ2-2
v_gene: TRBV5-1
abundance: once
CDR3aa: CASSWAGASTGELFF
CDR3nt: TGCGCCAGCAGCTGGGCAGGGGCTAGCACCGGGGAGCTGTTTTTT

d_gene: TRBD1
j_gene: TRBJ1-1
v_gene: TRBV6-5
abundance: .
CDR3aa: CASSTGVATEAFF
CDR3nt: TGTGCCAGCAGTACAGGGGTAGCCACTGAAGCTTTCTTT

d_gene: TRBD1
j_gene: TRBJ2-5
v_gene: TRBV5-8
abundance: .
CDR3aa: CASSLGQGGETQYF
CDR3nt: TGTGCCAGCAGCTTGGGACAGGGCGGAGAGACCCAGTACTTC

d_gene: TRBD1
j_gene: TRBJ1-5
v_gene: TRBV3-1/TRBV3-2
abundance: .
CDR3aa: CASSQVILGQGCYSNQPQHF
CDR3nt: TGTGCCAGCAGCCAAGTCATTCTGGGACAGGGGTGTTATAGCAATCAGCCCCAGCATTTT

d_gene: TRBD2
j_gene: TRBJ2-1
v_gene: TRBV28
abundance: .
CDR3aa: CASSLRTSGSYNEQFF
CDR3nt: TGTGCCAGCAGTTTACGGACTAGTGGGTCCTACAATGAGCAGTTCTTC

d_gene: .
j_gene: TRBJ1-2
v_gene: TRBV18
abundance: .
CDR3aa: CASLTGKPGGYTF
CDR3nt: TGTGCCAGCTTAACCGGGAAACCGGGTGGCTACACCTTC

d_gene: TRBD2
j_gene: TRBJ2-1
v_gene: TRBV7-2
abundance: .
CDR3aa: CASSLVVGGRAGDEQFF
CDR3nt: TGTGCCAGCAGCTTAGTAGTCGGCGGGAGGGCCGGCGATGAGCAGTTCTTC

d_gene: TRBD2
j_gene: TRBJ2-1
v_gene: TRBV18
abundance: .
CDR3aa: CASSPSSGGGNEQFF
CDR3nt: TGTGCCAGCTCACCATCTAGCGGTGGAGGCAATGAGCAGTTCTTC

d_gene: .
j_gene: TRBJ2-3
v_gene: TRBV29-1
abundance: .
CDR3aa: CSANTGGASTDTQYF
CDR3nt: TGCAGCGCCAATACTGGGGGGGCAAGCACAGATACGCAGTATTTT

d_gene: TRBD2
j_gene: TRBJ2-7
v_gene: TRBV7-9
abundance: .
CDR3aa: CASSRGAGGYPYEQYF
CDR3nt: TGTGCCAGCAGCCGGGGAGCGGGAGGGTATCCCTACGAGCAGTACTTC

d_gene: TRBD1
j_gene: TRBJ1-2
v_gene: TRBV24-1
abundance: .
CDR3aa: CATSRTGGRDGYTF
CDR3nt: TGTGCCACCAGTCGGACAGGGGGAAGGGATGGCTACACCTTC

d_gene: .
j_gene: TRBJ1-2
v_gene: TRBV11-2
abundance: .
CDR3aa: CASSPGDYGYTF
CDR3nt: TGTGCCAGCAGCCCCGGGGACTATGGCTACACCTTC

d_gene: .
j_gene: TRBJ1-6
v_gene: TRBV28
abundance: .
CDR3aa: CASSENSPLHF
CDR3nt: TGTGCCAGCAGTGAGAATTCACCCCTCCACTTT

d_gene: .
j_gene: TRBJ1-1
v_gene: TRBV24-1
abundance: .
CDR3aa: CATSRGTEAFF
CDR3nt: TGTGCCACCTCTCGGGGGACTGAAGCTTTCTTT

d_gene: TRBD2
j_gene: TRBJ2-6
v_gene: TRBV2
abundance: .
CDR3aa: CASSELAGVSGANVLTF
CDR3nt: TGTGCCAGCAGTGAGTTAGCGGGGGTCTCTGGGGCCAACGTCCTGACTTTC

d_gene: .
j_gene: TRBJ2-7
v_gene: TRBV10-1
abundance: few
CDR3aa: CASSAPGKGEQYF
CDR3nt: TGCGCCAGCAGTGCGCCCGGGAAGGGCGAGCAGTACTTC

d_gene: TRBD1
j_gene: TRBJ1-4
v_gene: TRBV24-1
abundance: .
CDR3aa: CATSDRDRVPEKLFF
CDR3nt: TGTGCCACCAGTGACCGTGACAGGGTCCCTGAAAAACTGTTTTTT

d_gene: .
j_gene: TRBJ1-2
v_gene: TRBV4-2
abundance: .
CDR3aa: CASSHGDWGRGYTF
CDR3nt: TGTGCCAGCAGCCACGGGGACTGGGGCCGTGGCTACACCTTC

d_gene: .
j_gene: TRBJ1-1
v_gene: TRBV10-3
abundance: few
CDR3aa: CAISQAMNTEAFF
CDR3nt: TGTGCCATCAGCCAGGCAATGAACACTGAAGCTTTCTTT

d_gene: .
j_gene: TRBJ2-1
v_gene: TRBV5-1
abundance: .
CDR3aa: CASSLEHTVYNEQFF
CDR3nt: TGCGCCAGCAGCCTGGAACACACCGTCTACAATGAGCAGTTCTTC

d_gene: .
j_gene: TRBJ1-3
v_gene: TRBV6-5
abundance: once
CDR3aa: CASSYVGGYSGNTIYF
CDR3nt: TGTGCCAGCAGTTACGTCGGGGGATACTCTGGAAACACCATATATTTT

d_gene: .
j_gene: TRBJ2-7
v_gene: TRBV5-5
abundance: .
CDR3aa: CASSVGPRVEYEQYF
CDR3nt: TGTGCCAGCAGCGTGGGGCCCAGGGTTGAGTACGAGCAGTACTTC

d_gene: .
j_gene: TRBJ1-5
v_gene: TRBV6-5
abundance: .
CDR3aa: CASTEGLLSNQPQHF
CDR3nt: TGTGCCAGCACCGAGGGATTGTTGAGCAATCAGCCCCAGCATTTT

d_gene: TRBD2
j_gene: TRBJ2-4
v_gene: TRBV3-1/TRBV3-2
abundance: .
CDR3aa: CASSPRSRLAGGQGNIQYF
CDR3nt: TGTGCCAGCAGCCCGAGAAGTAGACTAGCGGGGGGGCAGGGAAACATTCAGTACTTC

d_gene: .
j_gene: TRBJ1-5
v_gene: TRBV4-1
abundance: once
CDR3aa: CASRHSYERGGMHF
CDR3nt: TGCGCCAGCAGGCACTCTTATGAAAGGGGGGGCATGCATTTT

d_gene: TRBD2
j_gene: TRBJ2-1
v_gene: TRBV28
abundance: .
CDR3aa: CASSLGGRADEQFF
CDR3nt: TGTGCCAGCAGTTTAGGCGGGAGAGCGGATGAGCAGTTCTTC

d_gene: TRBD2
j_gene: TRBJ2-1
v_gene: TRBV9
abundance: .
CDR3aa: CASSVGLAVYNEQFF
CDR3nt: TGTGCCAGCAGCGTAGGACTAGCGGTATACAATGAGCAGTTCTTC

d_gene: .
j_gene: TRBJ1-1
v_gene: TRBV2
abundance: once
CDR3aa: CASSEAADPGAFF
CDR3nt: TGTGCCAGCAGTGAAGCGGCAGACCCGGGGGCTTTCTTT

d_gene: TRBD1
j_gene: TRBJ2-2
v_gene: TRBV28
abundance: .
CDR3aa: CASSFTGGTGELFF
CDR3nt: TGTGCCAGCAGTTTTACAGGGGGAACCGGGGAGCTGTTTTTT

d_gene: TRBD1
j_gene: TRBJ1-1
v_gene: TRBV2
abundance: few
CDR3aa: CASKGQGFSEAFF
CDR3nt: TGTGCCAGCAAGGGACAGGGATTTTCTGAAGCTTTCTTT

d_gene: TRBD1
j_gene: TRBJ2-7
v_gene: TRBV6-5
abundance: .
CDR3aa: CASSYGTGGAYEQYF
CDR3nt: TGTGCCAGCAGTTACGGGACAGGGGGGGCCTACGAGCAGTACTTC